One T cell receptor (beta chain) is described in this entry. This specimen comes from a study of shared T cell receptors in the human thymus. Generated by immunoSEQ multiplex PCR, the TCRdb table keeps only in-frame clones and is missing some. This sample has 650,000 to 950,000 clones, with approximately 83% found just once. These records were also assigned to another study, of human thymus T cells. This second study says: Healthy Finnish infants undergoing corrective surgery for congenital heart defects were the donors. Corrective heart surgery yielded the resections from which the thymus tissue came. Thymic and blood repertoires appeared to carry a bias in their V and J gene usage. Related work showed strongly overlapping thymic repertoires across unrelated individuals.

The sequenced sample was thymocytes. The receptor comes from a girl less than two years old with a congenital heart defect.

The CDR3 coding sequence is TGTGCCAGCAGCTCCGGTCCGCGGAACTATGGCTACACCTTC. Amino acids: CASSSGPRNYGYTF. The chain combines TRBV7-2 with TRBJ1-2, with D unclear. Germline lookup yields CDR1 SGHTA and CDR2 FQGNSA. V was shortened by 4 bases and J by 2 bases, with 11 bases between the two germline ends. This CDR3 region has 14 residues.